The source of this T cell receptor (beta chain) is a study of cytomegalovirus exposure and HLA in healthy donors. Overall study findings and caveats: CMV serostatus was the only immune exposure information that was available.

Comment on this clone: The antigen is not known.

Use of 60 Vbeta and 13 Jbeta primers characterized the PCR. Authors' analysis steps: Unique TCR beta chains numbered approximately 80 million in a later analysis, with 10 million to 14 million shared. The assay was immunoSEQ multiplex PCR, and TCRdb's table has in-frame clones only and misses some. The V and J calls and the clone size are those of that table, but D and trimming were determined from the DNA. The sample has fewer than 150,000 clones, 80% seen once. The germline V and J ends were trimmed by 8 bases and 8 bases, with 18 bases remaining between them. Per germline, CDR1 MNHNS and CDR2 SASEGT. The CDR3 has 13 amino acids.

V usage is TRBV6-1 and J usage is TRBJ1-2; maybe TRBD1 (6 bases). The clonotype originates from a man in his forties or fifties in good health and CMV-seronegative. Specimen: PBMCs. CDR3 in amino acids: CASGSLGGEGYTF. The DNA for the CDR3 is TGTGCCAGCGGCTCCCTAGGGGGAGAGGGCTACACCTTC.